This TCR beta chain emerged from a study of molecular identifiers for immune sequencing clone quantification. The CD8+CD4-CCR7+CD45RA+ phenotype defined the sorted naive CD8 T cells. Trimming took 3 bases from V and 2 from J, leaving 11 bases between them. The CDR3 totals 16 residues. CDR1 LNHDA and CDR2 SQIVND come from the germline V gene (reference sequence). This clonotype has a count of ten or more. For bulk TCR libraries, previously described methods and listed TCR primers were used. From the PCR reads, TCRdb called clonotypes with MiXCR, one entry per CDR3 protein. The sample holds about 68,000 distinct CDR3 sequences, over 15% seen once.

The sequencing input was naive CD8+ T cells from blood, with Jurkat cell RNA spiked in. As for subset: FACS-sorted CD8+CD4-CCR7+CD45RA+ naive T cells. The chain has TRBV19 and TRBJ2-6, with D possibly being TRBD1 or TRBD2 (6 bases each). The sequence was collected from a human donor in good health. Some libraries in this study had Jurkat cell RNA spiked in. CDR3 DNA: TGTGCCAGTAGTATGGAGGGACACACTGGGGCCAACGTCCTGACTTTC. Its protein product is CASSMEGHTGANVLTF.